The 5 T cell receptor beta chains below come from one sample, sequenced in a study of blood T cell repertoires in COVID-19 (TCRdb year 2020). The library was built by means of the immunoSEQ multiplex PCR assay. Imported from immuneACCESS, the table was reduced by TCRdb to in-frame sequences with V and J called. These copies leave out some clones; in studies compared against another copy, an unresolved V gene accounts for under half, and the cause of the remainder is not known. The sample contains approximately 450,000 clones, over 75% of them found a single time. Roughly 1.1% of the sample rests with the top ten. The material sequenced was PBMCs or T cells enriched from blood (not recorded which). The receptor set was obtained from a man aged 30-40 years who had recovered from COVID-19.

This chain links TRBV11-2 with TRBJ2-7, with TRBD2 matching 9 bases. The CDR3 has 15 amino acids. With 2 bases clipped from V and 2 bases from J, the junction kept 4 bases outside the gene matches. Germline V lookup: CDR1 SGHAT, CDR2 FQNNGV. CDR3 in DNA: TGTGCCAGCAGCTTATCGACTAGCGGTACCTACGAGCAGTACTTC. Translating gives CASSLSTSGTYEQYF.

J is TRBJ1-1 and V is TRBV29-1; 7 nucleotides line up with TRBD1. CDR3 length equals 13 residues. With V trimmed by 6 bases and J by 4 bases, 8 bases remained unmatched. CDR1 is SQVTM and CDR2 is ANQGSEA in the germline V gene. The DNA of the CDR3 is TGCAGCGTGGAAAGACAGGGCGGCACTGAAGCTTTCTTT. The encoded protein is CSVERQGGTEAFF. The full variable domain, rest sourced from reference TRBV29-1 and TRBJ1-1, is SAVISQKPSRDICQRGTSLTIQCQVDSQVTMMFWYRQQPGQSLTLIATANQGSEATYESGFVIDKFPISRPNLTFSTLTVSNMSPEDSSIYLCSVERQGGTEAFFGQGTRLTVV.

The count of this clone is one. The CDR3 nucleotides are TGTGCCAGCAGCCAAGAAGATCCTCGGGACAGGGGATACTACACCTTC. It codes for CASSQEDPRDRGYYTF. This chain connects TRBV4-2 to TRBJ1-2, with 10 bases fitting TRBD1. The germline gives CDR1 LGHNA, CDR2 YNFKEQ. The CDR3 covers 16 residues. The junction had 11 bases not matched to a gene; V was cut back by 0 bases and J by 10 bases.

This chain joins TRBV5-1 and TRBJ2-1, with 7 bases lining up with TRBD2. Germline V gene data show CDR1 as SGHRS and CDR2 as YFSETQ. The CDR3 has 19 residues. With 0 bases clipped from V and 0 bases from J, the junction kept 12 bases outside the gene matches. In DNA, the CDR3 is TGCGCCAGCAGCTTGGGGGCCGTGGGAGGGTCGAGCTCCTACAATGAGCAGTTCTTC. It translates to CASSLGAVGGSSSYNEQFF.

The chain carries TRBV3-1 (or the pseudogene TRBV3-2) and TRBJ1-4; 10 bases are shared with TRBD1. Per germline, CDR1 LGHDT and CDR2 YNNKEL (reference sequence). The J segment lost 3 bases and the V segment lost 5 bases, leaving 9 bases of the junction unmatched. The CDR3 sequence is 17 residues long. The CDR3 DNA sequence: TGTGCCAGCAGCAGGGACAGGGGACTCCGGGCTAATGAAAAACTGTTTTTT. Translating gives CASSRDRGLRANEKLFF.